This is a list of T cell receptor beta chains from one sample in a study of shared clonotypes between healthy human individuals. Measured with immunoSEQ multiplex PCR; TCRdb has only the in-frame clones, and not every one. The repertoire holds a few million clones, with around nine tenths as singletons. Specimen: naive CD4+ T cells sorted from blood. Source of these receptors: a man between 18 and 35 years old in good health. Both conserved end residues are part of each CDR3. The D gene is left open where the match is weak. Clone sizes are given selectively: once, few, many, or a class where the clone is expanded.

abundance,v_gene,j_gene,d_gene,CDR3nt,CDR3aa
.,TRBV5-1,TRBJ1-4,.,TGCGCCAGCAGCCGGGGGCCCTGGTCCGTCAATGCTAATGAAAAACTGTTTTTT,CASSRGPWSVNANEKLFF
.,TRBV18,TRBJ2-4,.,TGTGCCAGCTCACCAGAAAGAACTGGTCCAAACATTCAGTACTTC,CASSPERTGPNIQYF
.,TRBV18,TRBJ2-3,.,TGTGCCAGCTCACCATCGGGCCTAGAGCCGCAGTATTTT,CASSPSGLEPQYF
once,TRBV28,TRBJ1-2,.,TGTGCCAGCAGCTACCCTTTCGGACAGAAGACTAACTATGGCTACACCTTC,CASSYPFGQKTNYGYTF
once,TRBV21-1,TRBJ1-2,.,TGTGCCAGCAGCAAAGGACAGGTCTTTCGCGGCTACACCTTC,CASSKGQVFRGYTF
.,TRBV30,TRBJ1-3,TRBD1,TGTGCCTGGAGTGGCCCGTGGGACAGGAGTCCAAGGAGCTCTGGAAACACCATATATTTT,CAWSGPWDRSPRSSGNTIYF
.,TRBV2,TRBJ2-7,.,TGTGCCAGCCGGTCCACGGGGGCCTCCTACGAGCAGTACTTC,CASRSTGASYEQYF
.,TRBV15,TRBJ2-3,TRBD2,TGTGCCACCAGTCCAGGACTAGCGGGAGCAGATACGCAGTATTTT,CATSPGLAGADTQYF
few,TRBV28,TRBJ1-5,.,TGTGCTATCTCAAGGACTCAGCCCCAGCATTTT,CAISRTQPQHF
.,TRBV19,TRBJ2-2,TRBD1,TGTGCCAGTAGTAAGCCGGGACAGGGATACACCGGGGAGCTGTTTTTT,CASSKPGQGYTGELFF
.,TRBV19,TRBJ2-1,.,TGTGCCAGTAGAGGGACCGGGAGAAATGAGCAGTTCTTC,CASRGTGRNEQFF
once,TRBV5-6,TRBJ2-1,TRBD2,TGTGCCAGCAGCTTGTTCGCGGGGGGCCTATACAATGAGCAGTTCTTC,CASSLFAGGLYNEQFF
.,TRBV28,TRBJ1-3,.,TGTGCCAGCAGTCTCCGGGCCCCTCAGGACACCATATATTTT,CASSLRAPQDTIYF
.,TRBV6-1,TRBJ1-1,.,TGTGCCAGCAGCGCCCCCGAGACCGTTGGAGCTTTCTTT,CASSAPETVGAFF
.,TRBV6-5,TRBJ2-5,.,TGTGCCACCCGGGACGCCCTGAGAGAGACCCAGTACTTC,CATRDALRETQYF
.,TRBV7-2,TRBJ2-7,.,TGTGCCAGCAGCTTAAGAGGGGCTCACGAGCAGTACTTC,CASSLRGAHEQYF
.,TRBV6-5,TRBJ1-1,TRBD1,TGTGCCAGCAGCTCGACAGGACAGGGGAACACTGAAGCTTTCTTT,CASSSTGQGNTEAFF
.,TRBV7-3,TRBJ2-3,.,TGTGCCAGCAGCAGAGACGCAGATACGCAGTATTTT,CASSRDADTQYF
once,TRBV30,TRBJ1-4,TRBD1,TGTGCCTGGAGCCGACAGGGGTTTAATGAAAAACTGTTTTTT,CAWSRQGFNEKLFF
.,TRBV6-1,TRBJ2-2,.,TGTGCCAGCAGTGAAGCTGGGGATTCCGGGGAGCTGTTTTTT,CASSEAGDSGELFF
.,TRBV7-9,TRBJ2-7,TRBD1,TGTGCCAGCAGCATACGTACCGGGACAGGGGGCTACGAGCAGTACTTC,CASSIRTGTGGYEQYF
.,TRBV9,TRBJ2-1,.,TGTGCCAGCGGAGGCGACTACAATGAGCAGTTCTTC,CASGGDYNEQFF
once,TRBV28,TRBJ1-3,.,TGTGCCAGCAGTTTGGCGGCGGCACTCGGAAACACCATATATTTT,CASSLAAALGNTIYF
.,TRBV10-3,TRBJ1-1,.,TGTGCCATCAGTGCTTCGGACAGCCCAAACACTGAAGCTTTCTTT,CAISASDSPNTEAFF
.,TRBV13,TRBJ2-5,.,TGTGCCAGCAGCCTGGGCGCCGGGGTCCAAGAGACCCAGTACTTC,CASSLGAGVQETQYF
.,TRBV5-1,TRBJ2-5,.,TGCGCCAGCAGCAATCAAGAGACCCAGTACTTC,CASSNQETQYF
.,TRBV5-4,TRBJ2-7,.,TGTGCCAGCAGCGATTCGTCTAGTTCCGGGGAGCAGTACTTC,CASSDSSSSGEQYF
.,TRBV10-3,TRBJ1-4,.,TGTGCCATCAGTGAGGGGTCTTACTCTAATAAAAGGCATGAAAAACTGTTTTTT,CAISEGSYSNKRHEKLFF
.,TRBV4-1,TRBJ2-5,.,TGCGCCAGCAGTCGATCAGGGAGCGAGACCCAGTACTTC,CASSRSGSETQYF
.,TRBV6-6,TRBJ1-1,.,TGTGCCACCGAGATAGGGACGGCGAACACTGAAGCTTTCTTT,CATEIGTANTEAFF
.,TRBV4-2,TRBJ2-5,.,TGTGCCAGCAGCCAAGAGACCTCCGGGACCCAGTACTTC,CASSQETSGTQYF
.,TRBV18,TRBJ1-1,TRBD1,TGTGCCAGCTCACCCCCCGGTCTCTTAACAGGGGAGGCCACTGAAGCTTTCTTT,CASSPPGLLTGEATEAFF
once,TRBV6-5,TRBJ2-7,TRBD2,TGTGCCAGCAGCGGACTAGCGGGTCCCTACGAGCAGTACTTC,CASSGLAGPYEQYF
.,TRBV6-1,TRBJ1-2,TRBD1,TGTGCCAGCAGGGAAGCTTTGGACAGGGAGAGGCATGGCTACACCTTC,CASREALDRERHGYTF
.,TRBV18,TRBJ1-2,.,TGTGCCAGCTCATCAAACTCGGAAGTCCCATATGGCTACACCTTC,CASSSNSEVPYGYTF
.,TRBV2,TRBJ1-2,TRBD1,TGTGCCAGCAGGCAGACAGGGACCGATGGCTACACCTTC,CASRQTGTDGYTF
.,TRBV2,TRBJ2-7,TRBD1,TGTGCCAGCCGACAGGGCTCCTACGAGCAGTACTTC,CASRQGSYEQYF
.,TRBV5-1,TRBJ2-7,TRBD1,TGCGCCAGCAGCCCTGAAGGACAGGCTTACGAGCAGTACTTC,CASSPEGQAYEQYF
.,TRBV27,TRBJ2-1,TRBD2,TGTGCCAGCAGTAGGAGACTAGCGGGATTATACAATGAGCAGTTCTTC,CASSRRLAGLYNEQFF
.,TRBV2,TRBJ2-7,.,TGTGCCAGCAGGGACCCCATAGACGAGCAGTACTTC,CASRDPIDEQYF
.,TRBV6-1,TRBJ2-7,.,TGTGCCAGCAGTGAAAGGGTAGGGGGCTCCTACGAGCAGTACTTC,CASSERVGGSYEQYF
once,TRBV18,TRBJ2-1,TRBD2,TGTGCCAGCTCGCCGCGACTAGCTGAAGAGCAGTTCTTC,CASSPRLAEEQFF
.,TRBV4-1,TRBJ2-2,.,TGCGCCAGCAGCCAAGGGGGTAGCGGGGAGCTGTTTTTT,CASSQGGSGELFF
.,TRBV5-1,TRBJ2-7,.,TGCGCCAGCAGCCTTGGGGGACTCTCATCCTACGAGCAGTACTTC,CASSLGGLSSYEQYF
.,TRBV6-1,TRBJ1-4,.,TGTGCCAGCAGTGAAGCGCTCCAGGGAAATGAAAAACTGTTTTTT,CASSEALQGNEKLFF
.,TRBV29-1,TRBJ1-1,.,TGCAGCGCCCATTTGGACCCAGGGTACACTGAAGCTTTCTTT,CSAHLDPGYTEAFF
.,TRBV5-1,TRBJ2-5,.,TGCGCCAGCAGCCGCGGAGGTTCCGAGACCCAGTACTTC,CASSRGGSETQYF
.,TRBV18,TRBJ2-5,.,TGTGCCAGCTCACCACCCTCGGCCCTGGAGACCCAGTACTTC,CASSPPSALETQYF
.,TRBV18,TRBJ2-7,TRBD1,TGTGCCAGCTCCCAGGACAGGGGGCAATGGTACGAGCAGTACTTC,CASSQDRGQWYEQYF
few,TRBV30,TRBJ1-5,.,TGTGCCTGCTCAGTAGGCGGCAACAATCAGCCCCAGCATTTT,CACSVGGNNQPQHF
once,TRBV28,TRBJ2-5,TRBD1,TGTGCCAGCAGCCTCTCCGACAGGGCGTCAGAGACCCAGTACTTC,CASSLSDRASETQYF